This record looks at one T cell receptor beta chain sequence and its context. The antigen this receptor binds is unknown. Per-base quality was not reported, and no clone a single base away is much larger than it. Including cysteine and phenylalanine, the CDR3 has 16 amino acids. The DNA shown is the 48-base CDR3, in frame from base 1. The germline V gene (reference sequence) sets CDR1 to SEHNR and CDR2 to FQNEAQ. V lost 1 base and J lost 4 bases; the stretch between them is 16 bases long. The immunoSEQ Assay, a bias-controlled multiplex PCR, was used to amplify TCRbeta CDR3 regions from genomic DNA. Under the source paper's analysis protocol: Within the assay, amplification of reference gene primers was used to estimate how many nucleated cells each sample contained. To quantify the absolute abundance of each unique TCRbeta CDR3 rearrangement, sequence reads were collapsed and filtered. For each sample, productive Simpson clonality was calculated as the square root of Simpson's diversity index over productive rearrangements. As stored in TCRdb, this immuneACCESS dataset retains in-frame rearrangements with V and J assigned. A fraction of the clones does not appear; measured against another copy, unresolved V genes explain less than half of the discrepancy, and the remainder lacks a known reason. The DNA was the basis for D and trimming; V, J and clone size are from that table. This sample holds around 230,000 clones; 80% to 85% were observed only once. Jointly, the top ten make up 9.5% to 15% of the sample.

The collaborating institutions used their own protocols to collect whole blood in K2EDTA tubes. For TCRbeta analysis, collaborators shipped samples as frozen whole blood, isolated PBMCs, or DNA extracted from either of those sample types. This sample was included in a study of blood T cell repertoires in COVID-19 (dated by TCRdb to the early 2020s). Describing the broader study: Samples from collaborators originated in the United States, Italy and Spain and spanned both the acute and convalescent phases of COVID-19. The prospective study material was composed of cDNA or gDNA derived from T cells, B-cell-depleted T cells, or PBMCs. Deeply sampled blood TCRbeta repertoires from subjects exposed to, actively infected with, or recovered from COVID-19 were included in the dataset. The repertoires were released in a freely available public database intended as a resource for research on the immune response to SARS-CoV-2. Samples came from the ongoing ImmuneRACE study (first 160 participants) plus 1,254 subjects from 6 global collaborators. Sample metadata almost always included a de-identified subject ID, COVID-19 status, age in years and sex. Where available, HLA class I and class II types were taken from metadata supplied by the sample provider and were not determined by assay-based typing. General study outcomes and caveats: The amount of clinical and demographic metadata varied by source and participant and was provided uncurated.

The material sequenced was peripheral blood. The rearranged segments are TRBV7-9 and TRBJ1-2; no D gene can be assigned with confidence. This clonotype originated in a woman in her sixties or seventies with active or convalescent COVID-19. The DNA is TGTGCCAGCAGCTTAGATGGGAGAGGGCCCGGCTATGGCTACACCTTC. Translated, it reads CASSLDGRGPGYGYTF.